Shown below are 16 T cell receptor beta chains from a single sample sequenced in a study of T cell clusters in autoimmune cytopenias. TRB was amplified by touch-down multiplex PCR, primer pools A and B combined. After re-calling the multiplex PCR reads, TCRdb lists one entry per CDR3 protein, DNA absent. The sample is made up of several hundred distinct CDR3 sequences, and the top ten hold over 20% of it. Roughly 40,000 genome equivalents of blood DNA were amplified for TRB. The same specimen was also included in a second study, on T cell repertoires in aging, cancer and after chemotherapy.

The specimen sequenced was peripheral blood. The receptors here all came from a human donor with chronic lymphocytic leukemia.

According to its frequency, this clonotype is medium-sized. This chain links TRBV7-3 with TRBJ2-3; there is no DNA to check the TCRdb D call of TRBD1. This CDR3 region has 16 residues. Germline V gives CDR1 SGHTA, CDR2 FQGTGA. CDR3 protein: CASSLLGTPSTDTQYF. Full variable domain (rest looked up from reference TRBV7-3 and TRBJ2-3): GAGVSQTPSNKVTEKGKYVELRCDPISGHTALYWYRQSLGQGPEFLIYFQGTGAADDSGLPNDRFFAVRPEGSVSTLKIQRTERGDSAVYLCASSLLGTPSTDTQYFGPGTRLTVL.

This clonotype is identified as large from frequency. The chain combines TRBV5-4 with TRBJ2-6. Germline assignment: CDR1 SGHNT and CDR2 YYREEE (reference sequence). CDR3 length: 14 amino acids. The CDR3 spells CASSPTPGANVLTF.

This clonotype is identified as medium-sized (0.01 to 0.1%) from frequency. The chain employs TRBV5-5 and TRBJ1-4. Germline assignment: CDR1 SGHKS and CDR2 YYEKEE (reference sequence). The CDR3 totals 15 residues. The CDR3 loop is CASSLADGLNEKLFF.

By frequency, this clonotype is large. The chain has TRBV27 and TRBJ2-2; the TCRdb D gene call, TRBD2, has no DNA to confirm it. Germline V CDR1 and CDR2: MNHEY, SMNVEV (reference sequence). The CDR3 is made up of 12 amino acids. This chain's CDR3 is CASSLSGGELFF.

This clonotype counts as medium-sized by frequency. The chain is built from TRBV7-2 and TRBJ1-2. The CDR3 has 15 residues. From germline, CDR1 is SGHTA and CDR2 FQGNSA. The CDR3 sequence is CASSLDGTANYGYTF.

This clonotype is labeled large based on frequency. The V and J genes are TRBV6-5 and TRBJ2-2. Per the germline V gene, CDR1 is MNHEY and CDR2 is SVGAGI. The CDR3 spans 14 residues. This CDR3 reads CASSYSQAGWELFF.

Measured by frequency, this clonotype is medium-sized. The rearrangement joins TRBV6-1 to TRBJ1-4. The CDR3 totals 15 residues. The germline V gene encodes CDR1 MNHNS and CDR2 SASEGT. CDR3 sequence: CASTYGRTTNEKLFF.

This clonotype is medium-sized (0.01 to 0.1%) by frequency. The chain recombines TRBV10-3 with TRBJ2-5; TCRdb's assignment of TRBD1 cannot be checked, as there is no DNA. The CDR3 length is 16 residues. Germline assignment: CDR1 ENHRY and CDR2 SYGVKD. CDR3 region: CAIRDRVKGDQETQYF.

This clonotype ranks as large (0.1 to 1%) in terms of frequency. The rearrangement joins TRBV6-1 to TRBJ2-1; TCRdb's D call, TRBD1, is unchecked because there is no DNA. Germline CDR1 MNHNS, CDR2 SASEGT. This CDR3 contains 15 residues. This CDR3 is CASSRQGLTYNEQFF.

The gene calls are TRBV4-1 and TRBJ2-7. Per germline, CDR1 MGHRA and CDR2 YSYEKL. The CDR3 runs to 14 residues. This CDR3 reads CASSPVGLPYEQYF.

V gene TRBV7-2 combines with J gene TRBJ1-1. The CDR3 totals 12 residues. Germline CDR1 SGHTA, CDR2 FQGNSA. CDR3 in amino acids: CASSLAGPQAFF.

This clonotype registers large (0.1 to 1%) by frequency. CDR3 in amino acids: CASRHRSAGELFF. The V and J genes are TRBV11-2 and TRBJ2-2; TCRdb returns TRBD1, unconfirmable since there is no DNA. This CDR3 comprises 13 residues. Per germline, CDR1 SGHAT and CDR2 FQNNGV.

V gene TRBV4-1 combines with J gene TRBJ1-1; the D gene TCRdb calls, TRBD1, cannot be checked with no DNA. Germline CDR1 reads MGHRA; CDR2 reads YSYEKL. This CDR3 region has 17 residues. CDR3: CASSHLPQGRRYTEAFF.

This clonotype registers medium-sized by frequency. The chain recombines TRBV6-1 with TRBJ2-4; TCRdb lists TRBD2, though no DNA is available to test this call. The CDR3 spans 12 residues. Germline values: CDR1 MNHNS, CDR2 SASEGT. CDR3 loop: CASLATKNIQYF.

Frequency places this clonotype as medium-sized (0.01 to 0.1%). The rearrangement joins TRBV24-1 to TRBJ2-3; TCRdb's D call of TRBD2 is untestable without DNA. The germline V gene has CDR1 KGHDR and CDR2 SFDVKD. The CDR3 has 16 residues. The chain's CDR3 is CATSEPSGIRTDTQYF.

This clonotype is called medium-sized based on its frequency. The CDR3 loop reads CASSLPKLTGLANTGELFF. V is TRBV28 and J is TRBJ2-2; checking the TCRdb D call of TRBD1 is not possible without DNA. CDR1 MDHEN and CDR2 SYDVKM come from the germline V gene. There are 19 residues in the CDR3.